This entry lists 17 T cell receptor beta chains sequenced from one sample in a study of blood T cell repertoires in COVID-19. Sequenced by immunoSEQ multiplex PCR; TCRdb stores in-frame clones only, minus some. The sample lists around 100,000 clones, over 65% occurring once. The sample comprised peripheral blood. These receptors were taken from a human donor in a cohort sampled during active COVID-19.

This rearrangement joins TRBV5-1 to TRBJ2-2, with D possibly being TRBD1 (5 bases). Looked up from germline, CDR1 is SGHRS and CDR2 is YFSETQ. The CDR3 is made up of 15 amino acids. The ends were cut back, 4 bases at V and 7 bases at J, with 17 bases in the middle. This CDR3 is CASSPGHEGVGELFF. The CDR3 DNA reads as TGCGCCAGCAGCCCCGGACATGAAGGGGTCGGGGAGCTGTTTTTT.

J is TRBJ1-5 and V is TRBV7-2; a weak D match, TRBD1 (5 bases). CDR1 SGHTA and CDR2 FQGNSA come from the germline V gene. With 6 bases removed from V and 6 bases from J, the gap between germline ends came to 12 bases. The CDR3 covers 13 residues. The CDR3 sequence: CASSAGGGQPQHF. In nucleotides, the CDR3 is TGTGCCAGCAGTGCGGGGGGGGGTCAGCCCCAGCATTTT.

The chain has TRBV5-1 and TRBJ2-2; TRBD1 is a possible D gene (6 bases). Per germline, CDR1 SGHRS and CDR2 YFSETQ. Deletions cut 3 bases from V and 6 bases from J, with 9 bases between. The CDR3 is made up of 13 amino acids. The DNA for the CDR3 is TGCGCCAGCAGCTCCCCAGGGGCCGGGGAGCTGTTTTTT. This codes for CASSSPGAGELFF. Variable domain in full (rest from reference TRBV5-1 and TRBJ2-2): KAGVTQTPRYLIKTRGQQVTLSCSPISGHRSVSWYQQTPGQGLQFLFEYFSETQRNKGNFPGRFSGRQFSNSRSEMNVSTLELGDSALYLCASSSPGAGELFFGEGSRLTVL.

The chain carries TRBV3-1 (or the pseudogene TRBV3-2) and TRBJ1-5; D not certain. CDR1 and CDR2 (germline): LGHDT, YNNKEL (reference sequence). This CDR3 has 14 amino acids. Trimming removed 3 bases at V and 6 bases at J, with 12 bases between. The CDR3 spells CASSQREEGQPQHF. DNA for the CDR3: TGTGCCAGCAGCCAGAGGGAGGAGGGTCAGCCCCAGCATTTT.

The V and J genes are TRBV5-1 and TRBJ1-6; D is unresolved. Germline CDR1 reads SGHRS; CDR2 reads YFSETQ. The CDR3 loop spans 9 amino acids. The ends were cut back, 4 bases at V and 13 bases at J, with 3 bases in the middle. The CDR3 sequence is CASSRPLHF. The CDR3 bases are TGCGCCAGCAGCCGGCCCCTCCACTTT.

This clone was observed a single time. V and J are TRBV2 and TRBJ2-1; D may be TRBD1 (5 bases). V lost 7 bases to trimming and J lost 2 bases, with 12 bases between them. The germline V gene encodes CDR1 SNHLY and CDR2 FYNNEI. There are 14 residues in the CDR3. The CDR3 is CASTTEGAYNEQFF. In DNA, the CDR3 is TGTGCCAGCACGACCGAAGGGGCCTACAATGAGCAGTTCTTC.

The genes are TRBV5-1 and TRBJ1-6; 8 bases match TRBD1. The germline V gene has CDR1 SGHRS and CDR2 YFSETQ. The J segment lost 9 bases and the V segment lost 7 bases, leaving 6 bases of the junction unmatched. The CDR3 runs 13 residues. CDR3 bases: TGCGCCAGCTCCCCAGGGGGCAGTTCACCCCTCCACTTT. This translates into CASSPGGSSPLHF. Variable domain in full (rest from reference TRBV5-1 and TRBJ1-6): KAGVTQTPRYLIKTRGQQVTLSCSPISGHRSVSWYQQTPGQGLQFLFEYFSETQRNKGNFPGRFSGRQFSNSRSEMNVSTLELGDSALYLCASSPGGSSPLHFGNGTRLTVT.

V usage is TRBV9 and J usage is TRBJ1-2; maybe TRBD1 (5 bases). V lost 0 bases and J lost 4, with 10 bases in between. The CDR3 spans 14 residues. CDR1 is SGDLS, CDR2 YYNGEE, per germline. The DNA of the CDR3 is TGTGCCAGCAGCGTAGGGTCAGGGCCCTATGGCTACACCTTC. Its protein is CASSVGSGPYGYTF.

The chain couples TRBV7-9 to TRBJ1-2, with D possibly TRBD1 on 5 matching bases. Germline assignment: CDR1 SEHNR and CDR2 FQNEAQ (reference sequence). Trimming cost V 6 bases and J 6 bases, with 17 bases left between them. There are 14 residues in the CDR3. The CDR3 DNA reads as TGTGCCAGCAGTTCGACAGTTGGATTACATGGCTACACCTTC. It encodes CASSSTVGLHGYTF.

The chain combines TRBV5-6 with TRBJ1-2, with D perhaps matching TRBD1 (5 bases). The CDR3 sequence is 14 residues long. CDR1 SGHDT and CDR2 YYEEEE come from the germline V gene. V dropped 3 bases and J dropped 3 bases, with 12 bases sitting between them. CDR3 DNA: TGTGCCAGCAGCTCCCCGGGGGGGGACTATGGCTACACCTTC. The encoded protein is CASSSPGGDYGYTF.

The rearrangement links TRBV7-2 to TRBJ2-3; TRBD2 might be the D (7 bases). The V gene lost 5 bases and the J gene lost 0 bases, with 12 bases spanning the gap. CDR3 length equals 15 residues. Germline values: CDR1 SGHTA, CDR2 FQGNSA. CDR3 residues: CASSPGGRSTDTQYF. In nucleotides, the CDR3 is TGTGCCAGCAGCCCCGGGGGGCGGAGCACAGATACGCAGTATTTT.

This chain joins TRBV6-5 and TRBJ2-5; TRBD2 aligns across 7 bases. Germline CDR1 MNHEY, CDR2 SVGAGI. V shed 4 bases, J shed 5 bases, and the junction held 13 bases outside the gene matches. This CDR3 comprises 16 residues. As DNA, the CDR3 is TGTGCCAGCAGTTCGGACCGAGGGAGGGGCTCGGAGACCCAGTACTTC. Amino acids: CASSSDRGRGSETQYF.

This clone was detected only a few times. Other DNA variants within this sample encode the same CDR3. The chain uses TRBV18 and TRBJ1-1; TRBD1 agrees at 8 bases. Germline CDR1 KGHSH, CDR2 LQKENI. This CDR3 region has 14 residues. V lost 3 bases to trimming and J lost 2 bases; unmatched junction nucleotides: 2. Here the CDR3 reads CASSPGQGNTEAFF. The CDR3 bases are TGTGCCAGCTCACCCGGACAGGGAAACACTGAAGCTTTCTTT.

In its sample, this clone was seen a few times. The chain has TRBV28 and TRBJ1-4; D is unresolved. The germline V and J ends were trimmed by 1 base and 3 bases, with 9 bases remaining between them. The CDR3 spans 15 residues. The germline gives CDR1 MDHEN, CDR2 SYDVKM. The CDR3 spells CASSLLTLANEKLFF. The CDR3 nucleotides are TGTGCCAGCAGTTTATTGACATTAGCTAATGAAAAACTGTTTTTT.

V gene TRBV13 combines with J gene TRBJ1-1, with D unresolved. This CDR3 has 14 amino acids. Germline CDR1 reads PRHDT; CDR2 reads FYEKMQ (reference sequence). Between the trimmed V and J ends, which lost 0 bases and 1 base, there was a span of 6 bases. This CDR3 is CASSLGLGNTEAFF. The CDR3 region has the DNA TGTGCCAGCAGCTTAGGCCTAGGGAACACTGAAGCTTTCTTT.

This clone showed up just a few times. The chain recombines TRBV5-6 with TRBJ2-7; maybe TRBD2 (7 bases). Germline V gene sequence: CDR1 SGHDT, CDR2 YYEEEE. The CDR3 consists of 17 residues. The ends were cut back, 2 bases at V and 0 bases at J, with 18 bases in the middle. CDR3 in amino acids: CASSFGGRQGSSYEQYF. The CDR3 coding sequence is TGTGCCAGCAGCTTCGGGGGGCGCCAGGGGAGCTCCTACGAGCAGTACTTC.

CDR3 region: CASSLTGWPGQERSGANVLTF. In DNA form, the CDR3 reads TGTGCCAGCAGCTTAACAGGGTGGCCGGGACAGGAACGCTCTGGGGCCAACGTCCTGACTTTC. This rearrangement joins TRBV7-3 to TRBJ2-6, with 8 bases aligning to TRBD1. The CDR3 sequence is 21 residues long. Germline values: CDR1 SGHTA, CDR2 FQGTGA. The V and J ends lost 0 bases and 0 bases, in that order; junction bases with no gene match: 13.